Described below is a single TCR beta chain sequence and its context. The target antigen is unknown. MiXCR, run by TCRdb on the 5' RACE reads, gives a single entry per CDR3 protein. This sample has about 170,000 distinct CDR3 sequences, with roughly 11% found just once. The data were taken from a study of T cells after yellow fever vaccination. Study outcomes and limitations: Post-booster samples contained most primary-vaccination clones (just under 98% CD4, 88% CD8). Researchers cautioned that FACS-sorted repertoires could harbor abundant clonotypes contaminating from the bulk population. A faster peak, day 5 versus 15, was reached by the weaker secondary response.

Unmatched junction bases numbered 1, after V lost 0 bases and J lost 3 bases. Germline V lookup: CDR1 MGHRA, CDR2 YSYEKL. The CDR3 runs 14 residues. The sequencing used CD8+ T cells sorted from PBMCs, collected 15 days after the yellow fever booster vaccination. The chain links TRBV4-1 to TRBJ1-1, with 7 bases fitting TRBD1. This TCR came from a man between 18 and 35 years old who received the YFV17D yellow fever vaccine. The CDR3 sequence is CASSQEDRYTEAFF. CDR3 nucleotides: TGCGCCAGCAGCCAAGAGGACAGGTACACTGAAGCTTTCTTT.